This TCR beta chain was documented in a study of shared clonotypes between healthy human individuals. Across the study: Per donor, three plates held CD4 naive cells, three held CD4 memory, two held CD8 naive and one held CD8 memory.

The CDR3 contains 15 residues. The ends were cut back, 0 bases at V and 3 bases at J, with 11 bases in the middle. Germline CDR1 is SGHDN and CDR2 is FVKESK. Assay: immunoSEQ multiplex PCR; the TCRdb copy retains only in-frame clones and omits some. The sample includes approximately 2,000,000 clones, 85% to 95% of them seen just once. The sequencing sample was made of naive CD4+ T cells from PBMCs. Described subset: CD45RA+ positively selected. V is TRBV14 and J is TRBJ1-2, with D uncertain. This TCR derives from a man between 18 and 29 years old in good health. Some clones in this sample may be carry-over from other donors' samples. The CDR3 DNA reads as TGTGCCAGCAGCCAAGATTCAGGAACCCACTATGGCTACACCTTC. Amino acid sequence: CASSQDSGTHYGYTF.